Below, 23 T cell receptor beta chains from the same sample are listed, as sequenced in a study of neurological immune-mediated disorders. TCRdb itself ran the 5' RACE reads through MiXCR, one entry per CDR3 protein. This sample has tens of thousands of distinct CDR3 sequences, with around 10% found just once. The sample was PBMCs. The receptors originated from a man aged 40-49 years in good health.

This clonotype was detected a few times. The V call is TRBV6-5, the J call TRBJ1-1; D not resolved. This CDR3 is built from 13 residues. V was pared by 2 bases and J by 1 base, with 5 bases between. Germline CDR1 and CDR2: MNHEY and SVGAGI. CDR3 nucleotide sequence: TGTGCCAGCAGTTACGATCCGAACACTGAAGCTTTCTTT. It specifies CASSYDPNTEAFF.

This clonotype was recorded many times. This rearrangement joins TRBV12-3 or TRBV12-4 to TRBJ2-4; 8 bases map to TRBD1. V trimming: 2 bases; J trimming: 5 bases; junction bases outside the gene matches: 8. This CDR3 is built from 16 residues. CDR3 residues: CASSLPPGGEENIQYF. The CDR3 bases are TGTGCCAGCAGTTTACCACCAGGGGGCGAAGAAAACATTCAGTACTTC.

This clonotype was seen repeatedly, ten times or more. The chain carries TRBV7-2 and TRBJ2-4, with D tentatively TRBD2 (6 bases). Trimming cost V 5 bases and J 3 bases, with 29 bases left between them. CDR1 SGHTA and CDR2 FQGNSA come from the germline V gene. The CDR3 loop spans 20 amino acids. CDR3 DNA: TGTGCCAGCAGCGTGCTCACGAGCTACCCCGGGCGGGATGGCAAAAACATTCAGTACTTC. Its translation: CASSVLTSYPGRDGKNIQYF.

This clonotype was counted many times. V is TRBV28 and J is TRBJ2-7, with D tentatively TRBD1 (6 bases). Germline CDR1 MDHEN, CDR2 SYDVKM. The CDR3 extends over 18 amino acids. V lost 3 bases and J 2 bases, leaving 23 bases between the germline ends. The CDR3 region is CASSLGLWGQGSAYEQYF. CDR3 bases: TGTGCCAGCAGTTTGGGATTATGGGGGCAGGGGTCCGCCTACGAGCAGTACTTC.

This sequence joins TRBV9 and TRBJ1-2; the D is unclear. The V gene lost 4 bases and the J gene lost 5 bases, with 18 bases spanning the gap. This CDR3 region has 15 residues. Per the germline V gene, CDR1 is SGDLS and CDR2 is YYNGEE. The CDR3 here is CASSPETLHTYGYTF. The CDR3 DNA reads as TGTGCCAGCAGCCCCGAAACCCTTCATACATATGGCTACACCTTC.

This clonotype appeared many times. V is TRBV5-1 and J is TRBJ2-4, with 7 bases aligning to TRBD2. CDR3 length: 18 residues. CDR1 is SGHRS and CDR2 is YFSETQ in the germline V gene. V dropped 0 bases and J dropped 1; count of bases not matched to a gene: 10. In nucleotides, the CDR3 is TGCGCCAGCAGCTTGGGGATGGGAGGGGTGAGGGCCAAAAACATTCAGTACTTC. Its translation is CASSLGMGGVRAKNIQYF.

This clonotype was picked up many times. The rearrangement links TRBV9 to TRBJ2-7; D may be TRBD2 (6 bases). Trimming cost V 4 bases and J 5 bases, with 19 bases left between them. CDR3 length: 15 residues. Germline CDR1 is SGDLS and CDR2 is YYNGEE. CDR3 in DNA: TGTGCCAGCAGCAAAGGGACTTTTCTTGGGGACGAGCAGTACTTC. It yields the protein CASSKGTFLGDEQYF.

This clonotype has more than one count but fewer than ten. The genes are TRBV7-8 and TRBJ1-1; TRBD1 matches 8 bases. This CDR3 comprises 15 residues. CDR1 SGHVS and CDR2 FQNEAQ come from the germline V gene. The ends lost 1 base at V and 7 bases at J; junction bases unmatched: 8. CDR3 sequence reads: CASSLEGQVFLEAFF. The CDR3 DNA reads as TGTGCCAGCAGCTTAGAGGGACAGGTCTTTCTTGAAGCTTTCTTT.

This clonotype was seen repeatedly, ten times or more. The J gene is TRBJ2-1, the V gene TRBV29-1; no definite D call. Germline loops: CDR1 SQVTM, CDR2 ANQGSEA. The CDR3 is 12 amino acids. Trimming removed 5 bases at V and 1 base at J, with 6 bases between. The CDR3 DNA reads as TGCAGCGTTCCCTTTTCCTACAATGAGCAGTTCTTC. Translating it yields CSVPFSYNEQFF.

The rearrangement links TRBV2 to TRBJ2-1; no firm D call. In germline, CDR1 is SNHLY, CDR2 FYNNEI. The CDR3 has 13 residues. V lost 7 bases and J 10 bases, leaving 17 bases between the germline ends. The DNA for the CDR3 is TGTGCCAGCACTGGGGTAGGCCTTTTGGAGCAGTTCTTC. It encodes CASTGVGLLEQFF. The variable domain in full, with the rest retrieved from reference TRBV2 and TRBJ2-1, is EPEVTQTPSHQVTQMGQEVILRCVPISNHLYFYWYRQILGQKVEFLVSFYNNEISEKSEIFDDQFSVERPDGSNFTLKIRSTKLEDSAMYFCASTGVGLLEQFFGPGTRLTVL.

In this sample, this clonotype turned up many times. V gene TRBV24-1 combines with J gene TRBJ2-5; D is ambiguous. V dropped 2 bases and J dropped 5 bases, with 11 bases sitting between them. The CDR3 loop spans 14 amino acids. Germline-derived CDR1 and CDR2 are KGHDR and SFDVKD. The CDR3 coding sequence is TGTGCCACCAGTGATTCCCCCCGTCCGGAGACCCAGTACTTC. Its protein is CATSDSPRPETQYF.

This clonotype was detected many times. CDR3 residues: CASSSTSATSYEQYF. CDR3 in DNA: TGCGCCAGCAGTTCAACTAGCGCCACCTCCTACGAGCAGTACTTC. The V gene is TRBV5-1, the J gene TRBJ2-7; TRBD2 aligns across 7 bases. V shed 5 bases, J shed 0 bases, and the junction held 8 bases outside the gene matches. The CDR3 has 15 residues. Germline V gene lookup returns CDR1 SGHRS and CDR2 YFSETQ. Filled out from reference TRBV5-1 and TRBJ2-7, the complete variable domain reads KAGVTQTPRYLIKTRGQQVTLSCSPISGHRSVSWYQQTPGQGLQFLFEYFSETQRNKGNFPGRFSGRQFSNSRSEMNVSTLELGDSALYLCASSSTSATSYEQYFGPGTRLTVT.

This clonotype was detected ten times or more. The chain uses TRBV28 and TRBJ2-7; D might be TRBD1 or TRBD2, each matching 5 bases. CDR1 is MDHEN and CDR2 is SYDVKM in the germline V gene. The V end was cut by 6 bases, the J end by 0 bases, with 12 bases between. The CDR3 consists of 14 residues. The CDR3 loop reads CASRNGGSSYEQYF. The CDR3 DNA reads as TGTGCCAGCAGGAATGGGGGAAGCTCCTACGAGCAGTACTTC.

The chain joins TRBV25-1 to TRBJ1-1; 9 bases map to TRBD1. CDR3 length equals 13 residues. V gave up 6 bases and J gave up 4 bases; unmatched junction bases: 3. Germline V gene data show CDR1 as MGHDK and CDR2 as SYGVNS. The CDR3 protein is CASRTGGGTEAFF. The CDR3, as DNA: TGTGCCAGCAGGACAGGGGGAGGCACTGAAGCTTTCTTT.

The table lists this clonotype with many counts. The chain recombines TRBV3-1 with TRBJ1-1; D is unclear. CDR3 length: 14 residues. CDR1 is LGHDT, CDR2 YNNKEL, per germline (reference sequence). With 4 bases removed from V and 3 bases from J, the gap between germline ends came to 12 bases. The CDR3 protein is CASSPGFLDTEAFF. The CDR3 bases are TGTGCCAGCAGCCCGGGATTCTTGGACACTGAAGCTTTCTTT.

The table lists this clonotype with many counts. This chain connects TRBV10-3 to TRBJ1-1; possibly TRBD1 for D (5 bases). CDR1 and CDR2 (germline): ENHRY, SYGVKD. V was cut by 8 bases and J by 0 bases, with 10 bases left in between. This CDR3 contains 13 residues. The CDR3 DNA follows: TGTGCCATCCTCGACAGTCTGAACACTGAAGCTTTCTTT. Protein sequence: CAILDSLNTEAFF.

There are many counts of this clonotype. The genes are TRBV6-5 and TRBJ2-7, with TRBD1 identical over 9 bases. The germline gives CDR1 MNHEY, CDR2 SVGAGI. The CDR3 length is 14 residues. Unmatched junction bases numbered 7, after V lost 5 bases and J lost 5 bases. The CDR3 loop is CASSQGTGLHEQYF. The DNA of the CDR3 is TGTGCCAGCAGTCAAGGGACAGGGTTGCACGAGCAGTACTTC.

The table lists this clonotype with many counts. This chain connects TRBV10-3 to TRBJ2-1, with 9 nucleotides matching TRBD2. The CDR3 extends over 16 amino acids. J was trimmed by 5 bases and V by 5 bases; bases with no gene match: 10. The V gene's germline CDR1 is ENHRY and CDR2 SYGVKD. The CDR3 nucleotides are TGTGCCATCAGTCTTCTAGGGACTAGCACCGACAATGAGCAGTTCTTC. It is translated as CAISLLGTSTDNEQFF.

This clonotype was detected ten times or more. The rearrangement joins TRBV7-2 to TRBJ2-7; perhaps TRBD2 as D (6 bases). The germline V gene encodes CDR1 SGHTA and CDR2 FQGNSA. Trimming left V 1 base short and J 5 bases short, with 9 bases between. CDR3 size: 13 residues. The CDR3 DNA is TGTGCCAGCAGCTTAGAAGGCGGGGACGAGCAGTACTTC. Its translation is CASSLEGGDEQYF.

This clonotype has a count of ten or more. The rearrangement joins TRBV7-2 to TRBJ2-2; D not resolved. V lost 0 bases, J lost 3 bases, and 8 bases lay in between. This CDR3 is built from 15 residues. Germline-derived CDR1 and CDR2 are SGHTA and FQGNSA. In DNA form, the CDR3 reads TGTGCCAGCAGCTTAGCGGAACTCTACACCGGGGAGCTGTTTTTT. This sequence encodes CASSLAELYTGELFF.

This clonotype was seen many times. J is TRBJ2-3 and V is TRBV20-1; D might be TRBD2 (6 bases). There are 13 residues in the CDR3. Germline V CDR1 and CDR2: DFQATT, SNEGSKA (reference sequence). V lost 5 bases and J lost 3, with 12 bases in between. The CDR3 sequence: CSAQEGSTDTQYF. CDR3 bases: TGCAGTGCTCAGGAGGGGAGTACAGATACGCAGTATTTT.

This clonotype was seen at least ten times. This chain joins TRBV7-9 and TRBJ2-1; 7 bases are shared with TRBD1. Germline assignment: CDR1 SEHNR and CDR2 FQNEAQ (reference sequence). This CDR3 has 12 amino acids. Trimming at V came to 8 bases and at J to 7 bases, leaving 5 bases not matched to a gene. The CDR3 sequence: CASQGDQNEQFF. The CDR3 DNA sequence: TGTGCCAGCCAGGGGGACCAAAATGAGCAGTTCTTC. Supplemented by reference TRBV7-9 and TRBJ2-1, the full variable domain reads DTGVSQNPRHKITKRGQNVTFRCDPISEHNRLYWYRQTLGQGPEFLTYFQNEAQLEKSRLLSDRFSAERPKGSFSTLEIQRTEQGDSAMYLCASQGDQNEQFFGPGTRLTVL.

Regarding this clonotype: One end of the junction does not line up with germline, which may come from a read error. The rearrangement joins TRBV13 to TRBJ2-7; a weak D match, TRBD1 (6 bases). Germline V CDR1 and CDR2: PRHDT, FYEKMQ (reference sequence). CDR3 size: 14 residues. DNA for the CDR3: TGTTCCAGCAGCATCTATGTACAGGGCTACGAGCAGTACTTC. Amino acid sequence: CSSSIYVQGYEQYF.